This T cell receptor beta chain was documented in a study of CD8 T cells in Susac syndrome. Between the trimmed V and J ends, which lost 1 base and 6 bases, there was a span of 9 bases. Germline values: CDR1 LGHDT, CDR2 YNNKEL (reference sequence). The CDR3 is 13 amino acids. It was with random hexamers that roughly 0.45 to 1 ug RNA was reverse transcribed. A multiplex approach, immunoSEQ multiplex PCR, amplified TCR beta CDR3 across 54 Vbeta and 13 Jbeta. TCRdb reanalysed the immunoSEQ multiplex PCR reads using MiXCR and keeps one entry per CDR3 protein. The sample holds tens of thousands of distinct CDR3 sequences, 96% seen once. TCR beta from blood CD8+ and CD4+ T cells was sequenced. The multiple sclerosis controls were treatment-naive patients affected by stable or active relapsing-remitting disease. TEMRA cells were FACS-enriched, unlike CD8+ and CD4+ T cells, which were negatively isolated.

Sequenced material: CD4+ T cells from PBMCs. This rearrangement joins TRBV3-1 to TRBJ1-1, with D tentatively TRBD1 (5 bases). The sequence derives from a human donor with multiple sclerosis. The CDR3 here is CASSQGGQAEAFF. The CDR3 DNA sequence: TGTGCCAGCAGCCAAGGGGGCCAGGCTGAAGCTTTCTTT. The entire variable domain, with the rest obtained from reference TRBV3-1 and TRBJ1-1, is as follows: DTAVSQTPKYLVTQMGNDKSIKCEQNLGHDTMYWYKQDSKKFLKIMFSYNNKELIINETVPNRFSPKSPDKAHLNLHINSLELGDSAVYFCASSQGGQAEAFFGQGTRLTVV.